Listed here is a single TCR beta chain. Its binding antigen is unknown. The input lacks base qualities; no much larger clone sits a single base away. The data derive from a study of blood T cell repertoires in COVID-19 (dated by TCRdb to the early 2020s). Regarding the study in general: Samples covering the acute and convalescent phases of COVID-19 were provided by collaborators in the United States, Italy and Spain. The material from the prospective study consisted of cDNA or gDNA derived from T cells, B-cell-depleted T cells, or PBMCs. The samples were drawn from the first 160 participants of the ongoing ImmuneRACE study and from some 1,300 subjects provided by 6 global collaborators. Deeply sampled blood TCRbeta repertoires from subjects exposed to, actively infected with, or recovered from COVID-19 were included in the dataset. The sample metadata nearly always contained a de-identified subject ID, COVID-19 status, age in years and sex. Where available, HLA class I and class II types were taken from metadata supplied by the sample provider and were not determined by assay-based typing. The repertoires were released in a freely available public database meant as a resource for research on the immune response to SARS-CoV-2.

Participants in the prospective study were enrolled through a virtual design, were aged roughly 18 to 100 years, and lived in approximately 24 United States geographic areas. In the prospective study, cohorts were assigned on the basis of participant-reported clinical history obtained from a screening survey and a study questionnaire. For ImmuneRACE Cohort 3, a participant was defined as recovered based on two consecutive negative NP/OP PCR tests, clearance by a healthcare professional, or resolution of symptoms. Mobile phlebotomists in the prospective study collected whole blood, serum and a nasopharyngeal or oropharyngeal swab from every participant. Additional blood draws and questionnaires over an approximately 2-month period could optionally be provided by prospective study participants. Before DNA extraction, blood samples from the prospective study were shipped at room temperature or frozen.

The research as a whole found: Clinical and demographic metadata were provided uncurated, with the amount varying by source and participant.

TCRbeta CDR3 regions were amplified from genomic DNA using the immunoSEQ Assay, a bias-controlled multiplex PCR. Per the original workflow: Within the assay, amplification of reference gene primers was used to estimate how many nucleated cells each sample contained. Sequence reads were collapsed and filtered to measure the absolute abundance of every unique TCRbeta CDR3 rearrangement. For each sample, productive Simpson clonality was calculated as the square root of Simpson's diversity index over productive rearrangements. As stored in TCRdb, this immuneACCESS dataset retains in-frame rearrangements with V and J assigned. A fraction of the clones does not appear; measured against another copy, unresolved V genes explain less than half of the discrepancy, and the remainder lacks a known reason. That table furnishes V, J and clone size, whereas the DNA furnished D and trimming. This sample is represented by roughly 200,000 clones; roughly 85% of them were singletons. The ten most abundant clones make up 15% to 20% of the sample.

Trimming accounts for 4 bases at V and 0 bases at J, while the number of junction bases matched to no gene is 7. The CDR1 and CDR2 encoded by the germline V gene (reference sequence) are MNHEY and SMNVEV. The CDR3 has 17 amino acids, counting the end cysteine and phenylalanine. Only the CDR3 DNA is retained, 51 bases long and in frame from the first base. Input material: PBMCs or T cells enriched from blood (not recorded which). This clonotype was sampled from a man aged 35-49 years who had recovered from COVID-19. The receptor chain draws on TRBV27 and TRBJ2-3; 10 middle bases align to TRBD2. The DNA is TGTGCCAGCAGTTCAATGATGACTAGCGGGAGCACAGATACGCAGTATTTT. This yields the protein CASSSMMTSGSTDTQYF.